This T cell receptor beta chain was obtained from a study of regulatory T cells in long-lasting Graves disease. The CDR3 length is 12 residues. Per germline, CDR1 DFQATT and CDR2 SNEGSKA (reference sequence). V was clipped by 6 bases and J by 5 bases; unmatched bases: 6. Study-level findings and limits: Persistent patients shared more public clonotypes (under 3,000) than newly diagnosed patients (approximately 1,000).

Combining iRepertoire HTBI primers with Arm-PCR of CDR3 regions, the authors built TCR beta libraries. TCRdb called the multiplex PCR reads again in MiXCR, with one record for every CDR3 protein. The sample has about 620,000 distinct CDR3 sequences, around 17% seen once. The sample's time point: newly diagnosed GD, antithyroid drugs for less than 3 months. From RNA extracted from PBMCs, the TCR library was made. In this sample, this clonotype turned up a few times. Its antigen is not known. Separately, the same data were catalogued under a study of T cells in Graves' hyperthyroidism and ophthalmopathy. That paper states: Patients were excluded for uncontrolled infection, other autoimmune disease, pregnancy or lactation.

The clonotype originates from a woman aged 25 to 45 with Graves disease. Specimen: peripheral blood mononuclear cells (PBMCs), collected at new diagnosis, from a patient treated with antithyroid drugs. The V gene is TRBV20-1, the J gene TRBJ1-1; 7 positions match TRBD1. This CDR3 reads CSAPRQGTEAFF. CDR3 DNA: TGCAGTGCCCCCAGACAGGGAACTGAAGCTTTCTTT.